Below, 9 T cell receptor beta chains from the same sample are listed, as sequenced in a study of T cell repertoires in cytomegalovirus infection. For these receptors, no antigen is known. A single record per CDR3 protein comes from TCRdb applying MiXCR to the reads. The table lists roughly 500,000 distinct CDR3 sequences, 33% of them singletons, with 15% to 20% in the top ten. Specimen: cultured PBMCs, collected from culture after CMV antigen stimulation. These receptors came from a human donor in good health (CMV status not recorded). Some clones in this sample may be carry-over from other donors' samples.

In this sample, this clonotype turned up a few times. The V gene is TRBV12-3 or TRBV12-4, the J gene TRBJ2-1; 14 bases fit TRBD2. The CDR3 runs 19 residues. V lost 3 bases, J lost 6 bases, and 13 bases stayed unmatched. CDR3 region: CASSFRQGPTSGRANEQFF. The CDR3 nucleotides read TGTGCCAGCAGTTTCAGGCAGGGCCCGACTAGCGGGAGGGCCAATGAGCAGTTCTTC.

The CDR3 DNA reads as TGTGCCAGCAACCGACAGGGTTACGAGCAGTACTTC. This sequence encodes CASNRQGYEQYF. The genes are TRBV5-6 and TRBJ2-7, with TRBD1 matching 7 bases. The CDR3 totals 12 residues. Trimming at V came to 6 bases and at J to 4 bases, leaving 4 bases not matched to a gene. Germline lookup yields CDR1 SGHDT and CDR2 YYEEEE.

J is TRBJ2-7 and V is TRBV27; D remains ambiguous. The CDR3 covers 14 residues. Trimming stripped 3 bases from V and 7 bases from J, with 16 bases between. CDR1 and CDR2 from the germline V gene are MNHEY and SMNVEV (reference sequence). CDR3 nucleotides: TGTGCCAGCAGTTTGACATTCCCAACGGGTGAGCAGTACTTC. Its protein product is CASSLTFPTGEQYF.

The chain recombines TRBV19 with TRBJ2-7; D not resolved. Germline V gene sequence: CDR1 LNHDA, CDR2 SQIVND (reference sequence). CDR3 length: 13 residues. V was clipped by 3 bases and J by 1 base, with 7 bases between them. Here the CDR3 reads CASSIAESYEQYF. CDR3 bases: TGTGCCAGTAGTATCGCCGAATCCTACGAGCAGTACTTC.

This clonotype was detected only once. The rearrangement links TRBV4-1 to TRBJ2-7, with 7 bases matching TRBD2. Losses at the gene ends were 4 bases for V and 3 bases for J; bases not matched to a gene: 6. Germline CDR1 is MGHRA and CDR2 is YSYEKL. CDR3 size: 14 residues. CDR3 sequence reads: CASSPMTSYYEQYF. The CDR3 coding sequence is TGCGCCAGCAGCCCTATGACTAGCTACTACGAGCAGTACTTC.

This chain joins TRBV6-1 and TRBJ2-5, with D perhaps being TRBD1 or TRBD2 (6 bases each). In germline, CDR1 is MNHNS, CDR2 SASEGT. V dropped 5 bases and J dropped 4 bases, with 17 bases sitting between them. The CDR3 is 15 amino acids. Written as DNA, the CDR3 is TGTGCCAGCAGTTCGCCGAGGACAGCGGGAGAGACCCAGTACTTC. Translating gives CASSSPRTAGETQYF.

Many counts were recorded for this clonotype. The rearrangement joins TRBV7-2 to TRBJ2-1, with 9 bases aligning to TRBD1. The CDR3 spans 15 residues. Germline trimming cut 5 bases from V and 3 bases from J; bases unmatched to any gene: 5. Germline V gene sequence: CDR1 SGHTA, CDR2 FQGNSA. CDR3 in DNA: TGTGCCAGCAGCACGGGACAGGGCTTCTACAATGAGCAGTTCTTC. This codes for CASSTGQGFYNEQFF.

Only a few counts were recorded for this clonotype. The chain joins TRBV11-3 to TRBJ1-1, with unresolved D. CDR3 size: 13 residues. Germline V lookup: CDR1 SGHNT, CDR2 YENEEA. The V end was cut by 1 base, the J end by 7 bases, with 10 bases between. CDR3 nucleotides: TGTGCCAGCAGCTTAGGAGGAGGGATTGAAGCTTTCTTT. Its translation is CASSLGGGIEAFF. Based on the CDR3 plus reference TRBV11-3 and TRBJ1-1, the full variable domain is EAGVVQSPRYKIIEKKQPVAFWCNPISGHNTLYWYLQNLGQGPELLIRYENEEAVDDSQLPKDRFSAERLKGVDSTLKIQPAELGDSAVYLCASSLGGGIEAFFGQGTRLTVV.

The table lists this clonotype with a count of one. The chain has TRBV20-1 and TRBJ2-7, with 11 bases lining up with TRBD2. V shed 4 bases and J 3 bases; nucleotides not matched to a gene: 5. Germline V lookup: CDR1 DFQATT, CDR2 SNEGSKA (reference sequence). This CDR3 spans 14 amino acids. This CDR3 is CSAIQTSGDYEQYF. The CDR3 DNA follows: TGCAGTGCTATCCAGACTAGCGGGGACTACGAGCAGTACTTC.